This entry describes one T cell receptor beta chain. In its sample, this clone was seen a few times. It lacks a known antigen. Nothing much larger sits one base from this clone, and base qualities are not available. The protocol used for the library was the immunoSEQ multiplex PCR assay. The multiplex PCR relied on a mix of 60 forward primers for TCR Vbeta segments and 13 reverse primers for TCR Jbeta segments. The CDR3 region of rearranged TCR beta genes was amplified from genomic DNA with a multiplex PCR assay. On the Illumina HiSeq System, the amplified TCR beta libraries were sequenced as 87-base-pair reads. The study's processing was this. In a later analysis, 77 million or so unique TCR beta chains were counted across the 650 to 700 repertoires, and about 9.9 million of these chains were shared by at least two donors. A nearest-neighbor algorithm error-corrected the raw reads and collapsed the reads into unique sequences, merging closely related sequences to remove PCR and sequencing errors. CDR3 sequences were aligned to IMGT reference sequences to assign V, D and J gene segments. For a sequence to be retained, at least a six-nucleotide match to both a V gene segment and a J gene segment was required. A rearrangement was called productive if the CDR3 had no stop codons and remained in frame with V and J, and every other rearrangement was called non-productive. Following IMGT convention, CDR3 was defined as the stretch from the second conserved V-encoded cysteine up to the conserved J-encoded phenylalanine. The earlier analysis of 587 of the donors excluded sequences that lacked an unambiguous match to a single V gene segment. An earlier analysis of several hundred of the donors classified V segments as functional when productive rearrangements were above 56.7% and as segregating when the standard deviation between donors was above 5%. A statistical classification framework was developed to diagnose cytomegalovirus status using the catalog of TCR beta chain sequences. V and J gene assignment, in a later analysis, came from comparing TCR nucleotide sequences with IMGT/GENE-DB human TR gene sequences. The TCRdist pipeline was used in a later analysis to assign CDR3 sequences and most-parsimonious VDJ recombination scenarios. A later analysis defined each TCR beta chain by its CDR3 amino acid sequence plus V-gene family, and excluded reads lacking a unique V-gene family. A later analysis removed 592 highly shared, low-generation-probability nucleotide sequences to deal with suspected cross-contamination and a sequencing artifact. In a later analysis, a clonal expansion index for each public chain was calculated from normalized within-repertoire ranks of inferred template counts. In a later analysis, generation probabilities were computed with a VDJ recombination model fitted to out-of-frame rearrangements, and the resulting probabilities were checked against IGoR. In a later analysis, hypergeometric tests were used to score TCR-TCR, TCR-HLA and TCR-CMV co-occurrence, with a repertoire-size bias correction applied to TCR pairs. False discovery rates were estimated in a later analysis by permuting HLA or CMV assignments 20 times. In a later analysis, co-occurring TCRs were grouped with DBSCAN, and TCRdist sequence similarity was added when clustering was performed within HLA-allele-positive subsets. Co-occurrence clustering excluded repertoires with fewer than 30,000 or more than 120,000 public chains, plus five with anomalous nucleotide sharing. In TCRdb, the immuneACCESS table is reduced to in-frame sequences with V and J assigned. These tables do not hold every clone; where another copy was compared, an unresolved V gene accounts for under half, and the others remain unexplained. From that table come the V and J calls and clone size; the DNA was used to work out D and trimming. This sample is represented by 140,000 or so clones; 76% of them were singletons. The biggest ten clones account for 1.5% to 2% of the sample.

The data stem from a study of cytomegalovirus exposure and HLA in healthy donors (dated by TCRdb to about 2017). General notes on the study: An earlier analysis of around 600 of the donors reported about 250 Gb of sequence data and some 100 million unique TCR beta sequences from 150 million to 200 million T cells. Roughly 300 gigabases of sequencing data and around 85 million unique TCR sequences made up an early release that covered some 640 HLA-typed donors. Among the roughly 400 genotyped donors, approximately 82% belonged to the genetic ancestry cluster associated with self-reported Caucasian donors. The study was designed to test whether signatures of past pathogen exposure could be identified by cataloging public T cell receptors. The T cell repertoires of 666 subjects were profiled by immunosequencing and related to cytomegalovirus serostatus. Besides the first cohort of around 670 subjects, a separate validation cohort made up of 120 different subjects was used. The study combined high-throughput TCR immunosequencing, statistical association of individual TCRs with disease status, and machine learning to predict cytomegalovirus infection status. In a later analysis, previously published TCR beta repertoires from roughly 710 donors were re-analyzed and high-resolution HLA genotyping was added so that TCR occurrence patterns could be studied. In the later analysis, no new phenotypic data were used to find candidate immune exposures; instead, reliance was placed on TCR beta sequences and their occurrence across donors. An earlier analysis of approximately 630 of the donors applied high-throughput TCR beta sequencing to assess whether each TCR beta V gene segment acted as functional or pseudogenic. Alongside the repertoire data, information on donor age, sex, ethnicity and CMV serostatus was compiled. In a later genetic analysis, genome-wide SNP genotypes for about 55% of the roughly 700 donors were used, and that subset was treated as a discovery cohort. Every discovery cohort repertoire had been produced on one sequencing platform. Both class I and class II loci were covered by HLA typing, at four-digit resolution. The number of donors typed differed by locus, with roughly 620-630 for A, B, C, DRB1 and DQB1, around 560 for DQA1, 600 to 610 for DPA1, and about 450 for DPB1. Five DR-DQ haplotypes were handled as single units for association and clustering, since linkage in the cohort was strong. Across some 400 genotyped donors of the cohort, an average of about 200,000 unique TCR beta nucleotide sequences per donor were sequenced, and approximately 19% of those sequences were non-productive.

Trimming takes 2 bases from V and 2 bases from J, and the germline ends sit 12 bases apart. The CDR3 numbers 16 residues from cysteine through phenylalanine. Only the CDR3 portion is preserved as DNA: 48 bases, with reading frame beginning at the first base. The germline V gene encodes CDR1 SNHLY and CDR2 FYNNEI. The cohort was made up of 666 healthy bone marrow donors. All cohort members were sampled while nominally healthy, although unrecorded immune exposures were likely present. The donor was CMV seronegative and was included in the group of about 350 seronegative cohort members. Every donor gave a peripheral blood sample, and the peripheral blood mononuclear cells from that sample were used for TCR beta sequencing. The Qiagen DNeasy Blood Extraction Kit was used to extract genomic DNA from the blood cell samples. What the research found in general, with its limitations: Linkage disequilibrium might explain the correlated functional status among segregating V segments, but an unknown experimental factor could not be ruled out. When HLA alleles, especially DR and DQ, strongly co-occurred, TCR associations were difficult to assign to individual alleles. An earlier analysis of several hundred of the donors showed that most TCR beta V segments appeared in productive rearrangements either about 87% or about 30% of the time, which broadly matched IMGT annotations. A cluster of highly shared sequence variants was judged likely to be a technical artifact of the sequencing pipeline. A further reported finding was that TCR beta sequences accurately predicted the HLA-A and HLA-B alleles for most subjects in the first cohort. V-gene and J-gene trimming of TCR beta chains was associated with a missense DCLRE1C variant in a later genetic analysis, and the association was replicated in an independent cohort. A later analysis found that HLA-associated TCR beta chains were more clonally expanded and had lower generation probabilities than equally common non-associated chains. Because HLA typing was missing for some donors at each locus, association tests included only the typed subset. Some IMGT-functional V segments, including TRBV6-2 and TRBV6-3, could not be told apart with the 87-base-pair reads, so those segments were excluded. According to a later analysis, parvovirus B19, influenza, CMV and Epstein-Barr virus appeared linked to several top co-occurrence clusters. The classifier was reported to diagnose cytomegalovirus status with high specificity and sensitivity in both the original and validation cohorts. A later genetic analysis reported fewer N-insertions in productive TCRs among donors in an Asian-associated ancestry cluster than the roughly 620-donor mean. Sequencing depth was assumed to be roughly uniform across donors in the presence/absence analyses, though that assumption may not hold. The study gave a list of roughly 150 TCR beta chains associated with cytomegalovirus. The authors suggested that the approach could potentially be generalized to other disease states and immunological phenotypes. The cohort was sequenced for TCR beta chains only, and without alpha or paired-chain data the features that could be detected were limited. In a later analysis, most CMV-associated TCR beta chains were found to appear HLA-restricted, with HLA associations seemingly driven largely by CMV exposure. Some 16 rarely observed V segments, including chromosome 9 orphons, were excluded from the earlier analysis of a few hundred of the donors because counts were too low. Most TCR sequences were seen in very few donors, while some public TCRs were found in many individuals. At a false discovery rate of 0.05, a later analysis linked roughly 17,000 TCR beta sequences to specific HLA alleles. In a later analysis, TCR association rates were found to vary across HLA loci, with the most associated TCRs seen for DRB1 alleles and the fewest for HLA-C alleles. CMV serostatus was the only immune exposure information available for the cohort. In vitro tests confirmed that a few of the cytomegalovirus-associated TCR beta chains recognize cytomegalovirus antigens.

This TCR derives from a man in his forties in good health and CMV-seronegative. Sequenced: PBMCs. In this chain, TRBV2 is recombined with TRBJ2-2; TRBD2 might be the D gene, on 6 matching bases. The sequence in DNA is TGTGCCAGCAGTGAATTTTCTAGCGCAAACACCGGGGAGCTGTTTTTT. The encoded protein is CASSEFSSANTGELFF.